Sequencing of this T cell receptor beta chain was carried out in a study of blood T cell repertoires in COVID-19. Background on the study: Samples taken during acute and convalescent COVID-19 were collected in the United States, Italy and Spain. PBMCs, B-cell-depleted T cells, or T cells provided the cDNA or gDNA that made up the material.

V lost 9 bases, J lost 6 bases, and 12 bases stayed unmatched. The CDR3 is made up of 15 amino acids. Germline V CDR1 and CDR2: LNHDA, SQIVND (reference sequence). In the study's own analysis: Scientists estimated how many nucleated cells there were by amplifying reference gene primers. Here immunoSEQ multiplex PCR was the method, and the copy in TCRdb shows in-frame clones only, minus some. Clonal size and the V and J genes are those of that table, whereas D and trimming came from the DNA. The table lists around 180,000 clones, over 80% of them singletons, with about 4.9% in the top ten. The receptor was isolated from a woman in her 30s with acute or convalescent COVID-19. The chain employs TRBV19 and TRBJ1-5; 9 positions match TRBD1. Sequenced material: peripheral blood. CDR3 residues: CASEELGQGGQPQHF. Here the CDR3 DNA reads TGTGCCAGCGAAGAATTGGGACAGGGAGGTCAGCCCCAGCATTTT.